This note documents a single TCR beta chain sequence. The antigen is unknown. Trimming pared 6 bases from V and 6 bases from J, leaving 8 bases between. Germline CDR1 MDHEN, CDR2 SYDVKM. The CDR3 loop spans 12 amino acids. The data originate from a study of PD-1 blockade in classical Hodgkin lymphoma. As for the study in general: On a schedule of every 2 weeks, patients received nivolumab 3 mg/kg intravenously.

Brentuximab vedotin exposure varied, and every patient relapsed after autologous stem cell transplantation. Data came from immunoSEQ multiplex PCR; TCRdb stores just in-frame clones and leaves some out. The data contain 90,000 to 95,000 clones, roughly 89% of them seen just once; the ten biggest clones take up around a tenth. Study-wide results and caveats: It was CD4+ TCR diversity, not CD8+, that rose significantly by C4D1. Patients who responded completely had about the same baseline diversity as newly diagnosed patients.

This rearrangement joins TRBV28 to TRBJ1-4, with D possibly being TRBD1 (5 bases). The sequence derives from a human donor with classical Hodgkin lymphoma. Sequenced here: peripheral blood mononuclear cells (PBMCs), sampled before the second cycle of nivolumab. CDR3 nucleotide sequence: TGTGCCAGCAGGGGGCAGCATGAAAAACTGTTTTTT. Translation: CASRGQHEKLFF.